This TCR beta chain emerged from a study of cytomegalovirus exposure and HLA in healthy donors. Study findings and constraints: Most TCR sequences showed up rarely, but some public TCRs showed up in many donors. According to a subsequent analysis, TCR clusters from the first cohort were inclined to appear together in the 110 or so validation repertoires.

Produced via immunoSEQ multiplex PCR; TCRdb's table is partial and in-frame only. The table shows some 120,000 clones, with roughly 89% occurring only once. Of note for this clone: Its antigen is as yet unknown.

This CDR3 is built from 15 residues. Germline CDR1 is LNHNV and CDR2 is YYDKDF (reference sequence). V was pared by 1 base and J by 4 bases, with 3 bases of the junction left unmatched. This TCR derives from a woman aged 18-30 years in good health and CMV-seronegative. V and J are TRBV15 and TRBJ2-5, with 10 bases aligning to TRBD1. Sequencing input: PBMCs. CDR3 sequence: CATSRADRGGETQYF. Written as DNA, the CDR3 is TGTGCCACCAGCAGAGCGGACAGGGGGGGAGAGACCCAGTACTTC.